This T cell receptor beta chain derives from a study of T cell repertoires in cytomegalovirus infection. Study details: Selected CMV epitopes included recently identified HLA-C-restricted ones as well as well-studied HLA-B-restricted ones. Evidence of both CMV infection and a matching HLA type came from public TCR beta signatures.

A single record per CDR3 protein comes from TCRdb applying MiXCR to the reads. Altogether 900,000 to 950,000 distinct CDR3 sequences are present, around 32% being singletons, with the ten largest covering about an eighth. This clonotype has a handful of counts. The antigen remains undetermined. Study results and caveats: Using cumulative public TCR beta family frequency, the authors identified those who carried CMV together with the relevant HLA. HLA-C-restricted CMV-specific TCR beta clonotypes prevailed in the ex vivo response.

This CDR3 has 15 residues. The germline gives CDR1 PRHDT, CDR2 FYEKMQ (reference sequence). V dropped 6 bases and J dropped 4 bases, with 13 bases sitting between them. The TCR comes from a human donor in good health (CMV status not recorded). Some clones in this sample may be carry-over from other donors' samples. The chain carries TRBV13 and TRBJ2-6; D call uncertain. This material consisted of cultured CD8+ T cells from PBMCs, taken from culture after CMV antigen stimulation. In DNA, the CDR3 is TGTGCCAGCAGTTGGGGTGTATCCGGGGCCAACGTCCTGACTTTC. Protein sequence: CASSWGVSGANVLTF. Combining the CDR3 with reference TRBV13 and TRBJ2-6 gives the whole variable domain AAGVIQSPRHLIKEKRETATLKCYPIPRHDTVYWYQQGPGQDPQFLISFYEKMQSDKGSIPDRFSAQQFSDYHSELNMSSLELGDSALYFCASSWGVSGANVLTFGAGSRLTVL.